The clone carrying this T cell receptor beta chain occurred many times. The target antigen is unknown. The data belong to a study of response to subunit inactivated influenza vaccine. Study conclusions and caveats: Few new T cells, the authors suggested, are recruited by each seasonal influenza vaccination.

CDR3 size: 17 residues. The V gene's germline CDR1 is SEHNR and CDR2 FQNEAQ (reference sequence). Trimming removed 0 bases from V and 0 bases from J, with 11 bases in between. TCRdb redid the calling of the RT-PCR reads with MiXCR, one entry per CDR3 protein. The sample lists 500,000 or so distinct CDR3 sequences, 11% occurring once. The clonotype was recovered from a man aged 45-65 years who received an inactivated influenza vaccine. The input for sequencing was PBMCs from blood, taken about 6 weeks after vaccination. The rearrangement links TRBV7-9 to TRBJ2-2; the D is unclear. The DNA for the CDR3 is TGTGCCAGCAGCTTAGCGCCACATTGGTCGAACACCGGGGAGCTGTTTTTT. Protein: CASSLAPHWSNTGELFF.